Described below is a single T cell receptor beta chain sequence and its context. The RNA input was about 0.5 to 1 ug, and it was reverse transcribed with random hexamers. Coverage of TCR beta CDR3 amplification by immunoSEQ multiplex PCR extended to 54 Vbeta and 13 Jbeta. TCRdb reprocessed the immunoSEQ multiplex PCR reads with MiXCR, giving one entry per CDR3 protein. The top ten hold just under 0.095% of the sample, which has about 200,000 distinct CDR3 sequences, about 96% seen once. The data are from a study of CD8 T cells in Susac syndrome. Stable or active relapsing-remitting multiple sclerosis, untreated and meeting revised McDonald criteria, defined the controls. The authors negatively isolated CD8+ and CD4+ T cells and FACS-enriched TEMRA cells. The sample was CD4+ T cells from PBMCs. The TCR was taken from a human donor with multiple sclerosis.

CDR3 sequence reads: CSVEPFNTEAFF. CDR3 sequence (DNA): TGCAGCGTCGAACCGTTTAACACTGAAGCTTTCTTT. The V call is TRBV29-1, the J call TRBJ1-1; D not resolved. The CDR3 is made up of 12 amino acids. With 6 bases removed from V and 2 bases from J, the gap between germline ends came to 10 bases. The germline CDR1 and CDR2 sequences are SQVTM and ANQGSEA.